This TCR beta chain is from a study of blood T cell repertoires in COVID-19. Study summary: Material from acute and convalescent COVID-19 was sourced from the United States, Italy and Spain. PBMCs, B-cell-depleted T cells, or T cells were the source of the cDNA or gDNA that made up the material.

CDR3 length equals 12 residues. V lost 3 bases and J 2 bases, leaving 4 bases between the germline ends. Germline lookup yields CDR1 MDHEN and CDR2 SYDVKM. How the authors handled the data: From reference gene primer amplification, estimates of nucleated cell counts were derived. The data were produced by immunoSEQ multiplex PCR, yet TCRdb's version contains in-frame clones alone and is incomplete. V, J and clone size are those of that table, while D and trimming were read from the DNA. The sample holds 140,000 to 150,000 clones, over 80% seen once. This clone is a singleton in its sample. The receptor was derived from a woman between 40 and 50 years old with active or convalescent COVID-19. Sequenced material: peripheral blood. V is TRBV28 and J is TRBJ1-2; D remains ambiguous. DNA of the CDR3: TGTGCCAGCAGTTTGGCAAACTATGGCTACACCTTC. It translates to CASSLANYGYTF.